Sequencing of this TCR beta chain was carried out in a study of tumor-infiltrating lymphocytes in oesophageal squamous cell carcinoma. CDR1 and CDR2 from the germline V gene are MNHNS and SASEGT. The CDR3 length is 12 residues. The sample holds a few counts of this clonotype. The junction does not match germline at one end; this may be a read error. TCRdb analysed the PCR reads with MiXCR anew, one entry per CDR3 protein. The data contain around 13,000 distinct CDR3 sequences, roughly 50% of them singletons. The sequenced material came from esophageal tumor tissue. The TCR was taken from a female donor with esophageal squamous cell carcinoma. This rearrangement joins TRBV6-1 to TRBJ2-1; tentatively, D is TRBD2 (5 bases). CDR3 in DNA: TGTGCCAGCAGTGAAGGGGCCGGGGAGCTGTACTTC. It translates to CASSEGAGELYF.